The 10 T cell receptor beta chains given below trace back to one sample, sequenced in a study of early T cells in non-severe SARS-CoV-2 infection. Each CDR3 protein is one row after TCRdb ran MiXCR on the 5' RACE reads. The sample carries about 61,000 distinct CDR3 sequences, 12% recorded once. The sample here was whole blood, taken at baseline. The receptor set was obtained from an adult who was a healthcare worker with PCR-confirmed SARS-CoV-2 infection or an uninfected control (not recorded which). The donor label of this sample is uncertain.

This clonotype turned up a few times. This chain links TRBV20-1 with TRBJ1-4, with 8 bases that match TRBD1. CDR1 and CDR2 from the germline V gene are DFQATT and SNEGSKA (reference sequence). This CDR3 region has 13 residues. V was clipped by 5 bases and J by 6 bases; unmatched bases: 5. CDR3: CSAPTGVDEKLFF. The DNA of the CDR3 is TGCAGTGCTCCGACAGGGGTTGATGAAAAACTGTTTTTT.

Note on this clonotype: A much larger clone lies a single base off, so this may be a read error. The CDR3 coding sequence is TGTACCAGCAGTCCAGGACTAGTGCGTGGTTACGAGCAGTACTTC. Amino acid sequence: CTSSPGLVRGYEQYF. This chain joins TRBV12-3 or TRBV12-4 and TRBJ2-7, with 7 bases fitting TRBD2. The CDR3 covers 15 residues.

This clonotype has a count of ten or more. The CDR3 sequence: CSARDLFGEVYEQFF. The CDR3 nucleotides are TGCAGTGCTAGAGATCTCTTCGGGGAAGTGTATGAGCAGTTCTTC. V and J are TRBV20-1 and TRBJ2-1; tentative D call: TRBD2 (5 bases). Germline lookup yields CDR1 DFQATT and CDR2 SNEGSKA (reference sequence). V lost 0 bases, J lost 8 bases, and 17 bases lay in between. The CDR3 covers 15 residues.

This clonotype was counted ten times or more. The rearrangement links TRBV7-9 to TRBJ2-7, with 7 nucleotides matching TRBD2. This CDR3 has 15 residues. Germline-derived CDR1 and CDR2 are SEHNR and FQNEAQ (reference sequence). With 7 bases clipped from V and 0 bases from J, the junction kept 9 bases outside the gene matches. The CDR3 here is CASTPSPGGSYEQYV. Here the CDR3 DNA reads TGTGCCAGCACCCCAAGCCCGGGAGGCTCCTACGAGCAGTACGTC.

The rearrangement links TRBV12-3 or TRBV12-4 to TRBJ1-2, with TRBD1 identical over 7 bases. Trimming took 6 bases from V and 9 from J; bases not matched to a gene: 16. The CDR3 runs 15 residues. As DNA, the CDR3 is TGTGCCAGCAGGAAATGGCACAGGGGCTCTATGAGCTACACCTTC. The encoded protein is CASRKWHRGSMSYTF.

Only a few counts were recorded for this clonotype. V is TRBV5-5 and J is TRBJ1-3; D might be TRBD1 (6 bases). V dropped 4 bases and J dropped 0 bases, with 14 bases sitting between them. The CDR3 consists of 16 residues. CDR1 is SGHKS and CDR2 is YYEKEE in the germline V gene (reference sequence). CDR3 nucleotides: TGTGCCAGCAGCCTGGGGGGGACAAACTCTGGAAACACCATATATTTT. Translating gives CASSLGGTNSGNTIYF.

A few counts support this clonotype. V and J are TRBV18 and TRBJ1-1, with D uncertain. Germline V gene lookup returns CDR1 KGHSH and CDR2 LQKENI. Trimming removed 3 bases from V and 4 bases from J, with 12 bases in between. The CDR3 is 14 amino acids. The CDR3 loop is CASSPAEGGTEAFF. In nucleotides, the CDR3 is TGTGCCAGCTCACCGGCCGAAGGCGGCACTGAAGCTTTCTTT.

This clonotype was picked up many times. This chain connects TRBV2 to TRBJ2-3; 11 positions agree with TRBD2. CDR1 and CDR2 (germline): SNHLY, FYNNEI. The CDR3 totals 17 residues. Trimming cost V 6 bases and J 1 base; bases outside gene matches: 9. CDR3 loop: CASSLLAGGPGTDTQYF. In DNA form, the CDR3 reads TGTGCCAGCAGCCTATTAGCGGGGGGGCCGGGCACAGATACGCAGTATTTT.

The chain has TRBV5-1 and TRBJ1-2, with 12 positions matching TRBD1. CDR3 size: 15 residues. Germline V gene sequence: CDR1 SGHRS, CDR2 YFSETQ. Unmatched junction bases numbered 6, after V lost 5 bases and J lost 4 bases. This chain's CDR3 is CASSSEGQGAYGYTF. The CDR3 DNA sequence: TGCGCCAGCAGTTCGGAGGGACAGGGGGCCTATGGCTACACCTTC.

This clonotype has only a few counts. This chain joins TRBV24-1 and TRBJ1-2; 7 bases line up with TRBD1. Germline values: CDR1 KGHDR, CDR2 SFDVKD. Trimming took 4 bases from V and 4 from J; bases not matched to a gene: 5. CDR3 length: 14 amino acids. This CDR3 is CATSDRDSVYGYTF. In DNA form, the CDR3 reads TGTGCCACCAGTGACAGGGACAGCGTCTATGGCTACACCTTC.